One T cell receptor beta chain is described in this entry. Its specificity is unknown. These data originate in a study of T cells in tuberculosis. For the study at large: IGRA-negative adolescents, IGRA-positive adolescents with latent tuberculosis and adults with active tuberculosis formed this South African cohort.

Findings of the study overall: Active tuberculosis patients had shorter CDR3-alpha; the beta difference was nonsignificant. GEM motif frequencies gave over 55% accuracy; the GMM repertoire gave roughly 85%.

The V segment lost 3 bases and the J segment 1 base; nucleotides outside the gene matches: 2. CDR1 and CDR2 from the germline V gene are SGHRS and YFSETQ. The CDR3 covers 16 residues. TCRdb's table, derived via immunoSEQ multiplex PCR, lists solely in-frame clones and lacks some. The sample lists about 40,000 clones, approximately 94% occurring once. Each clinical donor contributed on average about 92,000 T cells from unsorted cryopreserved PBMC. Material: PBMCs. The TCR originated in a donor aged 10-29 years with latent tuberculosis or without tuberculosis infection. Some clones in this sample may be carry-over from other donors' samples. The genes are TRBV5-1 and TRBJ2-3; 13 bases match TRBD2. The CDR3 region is CASSSGLAGGTDTQYF. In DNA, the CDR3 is TGCGCCAGCAGCTCTGGACTAGCGGGGGGCACAGATACGCAGTATTTT. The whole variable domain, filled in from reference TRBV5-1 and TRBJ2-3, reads KAGVTQTPRYLIKTRGQQVTLSCSPISGHRSVSWYQQTPGQGLQFLFEYFSETQRNKGNFPGRFSGRQFSNSRSEMNVSTLELGDSALYLCASSSGLAGGTDTQYFGPGTRLTVL.